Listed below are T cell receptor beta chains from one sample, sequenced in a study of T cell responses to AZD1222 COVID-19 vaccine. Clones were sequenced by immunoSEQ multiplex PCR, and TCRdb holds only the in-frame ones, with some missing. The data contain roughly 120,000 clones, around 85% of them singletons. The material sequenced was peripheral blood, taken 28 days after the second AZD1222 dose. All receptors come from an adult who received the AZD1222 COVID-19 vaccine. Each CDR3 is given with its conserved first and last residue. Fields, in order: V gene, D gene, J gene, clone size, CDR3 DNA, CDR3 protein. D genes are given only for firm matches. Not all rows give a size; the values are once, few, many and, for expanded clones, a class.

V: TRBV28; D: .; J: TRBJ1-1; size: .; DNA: TGTGCCAGCACCCCGCCGGGGGTTTTGCAAGCTTTCTTT; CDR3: CASTPPGVLQAFF
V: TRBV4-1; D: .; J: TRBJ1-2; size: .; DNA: TGCGCCAGCAGCTCATCCAGGGGAGAGGATGGCTACACCTTC; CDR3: CASSSSRGEDGYTF
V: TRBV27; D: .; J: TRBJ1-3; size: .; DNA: TGTGCCAGCAGTTTTGACGGATTTGGAAACACCATATATTTT; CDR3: CASSFDGFGNTIYF
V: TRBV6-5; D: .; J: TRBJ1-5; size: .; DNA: TGTGCCAGCAGGGACCGGTGGTCCAATCAGCCCCAGCATTTT; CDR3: CASRDRWSNQPQHF
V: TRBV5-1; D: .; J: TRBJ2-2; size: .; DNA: TGCGCCAGCAGCTCCGGGACTCAGGGCGGGGAGCTGTTTTTT; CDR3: CASSSGTQGGELFF
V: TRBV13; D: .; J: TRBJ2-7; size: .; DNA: TGTGCCAGCAGCTCCGGGACACCCCCGCGGGTATACGAGCAGTACTTC; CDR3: CASSSGTPPRVYEQYF
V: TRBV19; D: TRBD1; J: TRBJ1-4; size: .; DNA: TGTGCCAGTCGGACAGGCCGTAATGAAAAACTGTTTTTT; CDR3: CASRTGRNEKLFF
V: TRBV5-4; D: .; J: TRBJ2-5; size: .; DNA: TGTGCCAGCAGCTTCGATGGGGCTCAAGAGACCCAGTACTTC; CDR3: CASSFDGAQETQYF
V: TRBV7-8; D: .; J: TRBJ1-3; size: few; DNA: TGTGCCAGCAACATGGAGGTTTCAGCAGGCTCTGGAAACACCATATATTTT; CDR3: CASNMEVSAGSGNTIYF
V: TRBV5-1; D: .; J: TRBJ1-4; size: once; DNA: TGCGCCAGCAGCTTGGTGGCAGGGGAATATGAAAAACTGTTTTTT; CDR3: CASSLVAGEYEKLFF
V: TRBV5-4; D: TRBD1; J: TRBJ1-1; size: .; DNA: TGTGCCAGCAGCTCTTGGACAGGGCAGAACACTGAAGCTTTCTTT; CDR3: CASSSWTGQNTEAFF
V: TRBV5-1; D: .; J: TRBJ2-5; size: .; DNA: TGCGCCAGCAGCTTGAATGCCAGATCCCCCCAAGAGACCCAGTACTTC; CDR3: CASSLNARSPQETQYF
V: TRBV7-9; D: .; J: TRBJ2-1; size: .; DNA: TGTGCCAGCAGCGTAGGACAGCACAATGAGCAGTTCTTC; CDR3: CASSVGQHNEQFF
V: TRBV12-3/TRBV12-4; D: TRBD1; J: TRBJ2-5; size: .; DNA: TGTGCCAGCAGCGGGACAGTCCAAGAGACCCAGTACTTC; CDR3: CASSGTVQETQYF
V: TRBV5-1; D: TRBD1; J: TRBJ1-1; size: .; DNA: TGCGCCAGCAGCTCCGGGACAGAGAACACTGAAGCTTTCTTT; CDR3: CASSSGTENTEAFF
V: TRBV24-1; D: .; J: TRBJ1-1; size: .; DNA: TGTGCCACCAGTGATACACAGGGCGGGAACACTGAAGCTTTCTTT; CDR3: CATSDTQGGNTEAFF
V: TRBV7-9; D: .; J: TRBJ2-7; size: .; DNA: TGTGCCAGCAGCTTGGGCTCTGCCTACGAGCAGTACTTC; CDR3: CASSLGSAYEQYF
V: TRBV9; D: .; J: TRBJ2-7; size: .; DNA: TGTGCCAGCAGCGTAGGTTTTGGCCGGTACGAGCAGTACTTC; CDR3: CASSVGFGRYEQYF
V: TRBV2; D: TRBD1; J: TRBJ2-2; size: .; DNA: TGTGCCAGCAGCCTAGGGGCAGGGGGGAACACCGGGGAGCTGTTTTTT; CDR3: CASSLGAGGNTGELFF
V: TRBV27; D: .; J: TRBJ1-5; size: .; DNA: TGTGCCAGCAGTTTATTAGGCATTAACAATCAGCCCCAGCATTTT; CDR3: CASSLLGINNQPQHF
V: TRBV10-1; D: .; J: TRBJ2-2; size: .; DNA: TGCGCCAGCAGAGGGGGATTGCGAGGCACCGGGGAGCTGTTTTTT; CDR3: CASRGGLRGTGELFF
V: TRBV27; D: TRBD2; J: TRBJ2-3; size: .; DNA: TGTGCCAGCAGTTTCGGGGGGTGGACAGATACGCAGTATTTT; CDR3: CASSFGGWTDTQYF
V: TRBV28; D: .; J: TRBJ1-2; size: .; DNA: TGTGCCAGCAATTCGGTTGGGGGCTACACCTTC; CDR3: CASNSVGGYTF
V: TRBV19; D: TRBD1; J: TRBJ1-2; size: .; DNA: TGTGCCAGTAGTACGGACAGGCTCTATGGCTACACCTTC; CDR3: CASSTDRLYGYTF
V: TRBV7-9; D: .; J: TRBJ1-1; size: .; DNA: TGTGCCAGCAGCTCGGCCCCCACTGAAGCTTTCTTT; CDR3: CASSSAPTEAFF